This TCR beta chain was obtained from a study of T cell repertoires in cytomegalovirus infection. In the study overall: Public signatures in TCR beta pointed to CMV infection and matching HLA type.

For this clonotype: Antigen: not known.

The V gene's germline CDR1 is SGHVT and CDR2 SQSDAQ. The CDR3 loop spans 13 amino acids. V lost 5 bases, J lost 6 bases, and 11 bases lay in between. TCRdb called the reads again in MiXCR, with one record for every CDR3 protein. The sample shows 68,000 or so distinct CDR3 sequences, around 21% of them seen only once. General study findings and limits: Across the ex vivo response, the dominant clonotypes were HLA-C-restricted CMV-specific TCR beta clonotypes. There were carriers of CMV plus the relevant HLA, and cumulative public TCR beta family frequency identified them.

This TCR was recovered from a human donor in good health (CMV status not recorded). Some clones in this sample may be carry-over from other donors' samples. Sequencing was performed on PBMCs, sequenced either directly or after in vitro stimulation (not recorded which). V gene TRBV7-4 combines with J gene TRBJ2-1; possibly TRBD1 for D (6 bases). DNA for the CDR3: TGTGCCAGCAGCCTGATACAGGGCAATGAGCAGTTCTTC. Its translation: CASSLIQGNEQFF.